This TCR beta chain stems from a study of response to subunit inactivated influenza vaccine. TCRdb reanalysed the RT-PCR reads using MiXCR and keeps one entry per CDR3 protein. Found here are hundreds of thousands of distinct CDR3 sequences, less than 10% of them singletons; the top ten hold under 15%. This clonotype appeared a few times. No antigen is known for it. Study findings and constraints: The authors suggested that few new T cells are recruited per seasonal influenza vaccination.

CDR1 and CDR2 (germline): DFQATT, SNEGSKA (reference sequence). The ends lost 8 bases at V and 2 bases at J; junction bases unmatched: 4. CDR3 size: 14 residues. The chain uses TRBV20-1 and TRBJ1-6; 9 positions match TRBD1. This specimen was PBMCs from blood, taken around 25 months after vaccination. The TCR sequence derives from a man aged 45 to 75 who received an inactivated influenza vaccine. CDR3 coding DNA: TGCAGTTTAGACAGGGGGGCCTATAATTCACCCCTCCACTTT. Translation gives CSLDRGAYNSPLHF.